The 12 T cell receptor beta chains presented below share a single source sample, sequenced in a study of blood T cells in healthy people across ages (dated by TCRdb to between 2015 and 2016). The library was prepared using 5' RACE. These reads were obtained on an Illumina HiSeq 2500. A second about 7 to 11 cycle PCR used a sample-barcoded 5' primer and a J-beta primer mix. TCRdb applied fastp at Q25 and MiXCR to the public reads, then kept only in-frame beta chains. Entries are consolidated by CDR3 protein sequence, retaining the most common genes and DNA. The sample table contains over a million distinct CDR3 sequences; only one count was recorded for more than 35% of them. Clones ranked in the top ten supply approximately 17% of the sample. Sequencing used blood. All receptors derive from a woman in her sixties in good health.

CDR3 residues: CASSSDPRGAGENIQYF. The CDR3 nucleotides read TGTGCCAGCAGTTCCGACCCCCGGGGGGCCGGCGAAAACATTCAGTACTTC. The chain recombines TRBV6-5 with TRBJ2-4; D perhaps matches TRBD2 (7 bases). V shed 4 bases and J shed 5 bases, with 21 bases lying between them. The CDR3 loop spans 17 amino acids. Germline loops: CDR1 MNHEY, CDR2 SVGAGI.

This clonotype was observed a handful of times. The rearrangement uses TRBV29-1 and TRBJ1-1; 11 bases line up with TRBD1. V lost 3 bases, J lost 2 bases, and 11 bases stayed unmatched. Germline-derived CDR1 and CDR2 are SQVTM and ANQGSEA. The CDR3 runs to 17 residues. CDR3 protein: CSVEGTGTGGGNTEAFF. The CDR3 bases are TGCAGCGTTGAGGGTACCGGGACAGGGGGAGGTAACACTGAAGCTTTCTTT.

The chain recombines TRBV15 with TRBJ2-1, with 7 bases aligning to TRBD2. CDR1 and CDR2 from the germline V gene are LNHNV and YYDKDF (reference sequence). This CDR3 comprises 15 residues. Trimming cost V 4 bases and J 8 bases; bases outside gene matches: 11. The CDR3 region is CATSMTSSLRDEQFF. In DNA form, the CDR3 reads TGTGCCACCAGCATGACTAGCAGTTTAAGAGATGAGCAGTTCTTC.

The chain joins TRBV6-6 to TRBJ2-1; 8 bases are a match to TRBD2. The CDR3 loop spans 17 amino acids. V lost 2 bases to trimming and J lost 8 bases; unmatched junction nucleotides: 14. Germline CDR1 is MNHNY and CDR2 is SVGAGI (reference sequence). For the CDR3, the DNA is TGTGCCAGCAGTTACCGTTCGGTTGGCGGGAGGTTCTATGAGCAGTTCTTC. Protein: CASSYRSVGGRFYEQFF.

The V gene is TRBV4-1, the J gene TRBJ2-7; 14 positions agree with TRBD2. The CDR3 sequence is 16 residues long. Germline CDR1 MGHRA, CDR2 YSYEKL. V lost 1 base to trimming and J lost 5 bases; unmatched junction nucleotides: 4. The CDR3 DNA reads TGCGCCAGCAGCCAAGGGACTAGCGGGAGGTTAAACGAGCAGTACTTC. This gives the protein CASSQGTSGRLNEQYF.

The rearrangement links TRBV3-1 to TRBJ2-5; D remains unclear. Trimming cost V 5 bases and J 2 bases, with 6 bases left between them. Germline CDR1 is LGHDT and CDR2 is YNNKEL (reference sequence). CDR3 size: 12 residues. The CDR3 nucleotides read TGTGCCAGCAGCTACACTCAAGAGACCCAGTACTTC. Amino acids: CASSYTQETQYF.

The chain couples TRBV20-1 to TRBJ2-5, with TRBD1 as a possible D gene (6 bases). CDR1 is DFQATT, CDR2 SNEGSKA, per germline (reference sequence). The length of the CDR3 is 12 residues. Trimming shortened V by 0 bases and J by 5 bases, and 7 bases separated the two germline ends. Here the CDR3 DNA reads TGCAGTGCTAGAGAGAGGGGGGAGACCCAGTACTTC. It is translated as CSARERGETQYF.

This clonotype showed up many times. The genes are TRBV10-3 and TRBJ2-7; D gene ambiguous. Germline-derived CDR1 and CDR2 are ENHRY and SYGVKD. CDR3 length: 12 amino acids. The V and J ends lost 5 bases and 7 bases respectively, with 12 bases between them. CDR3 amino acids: CAISPRRLEQYF. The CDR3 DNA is TGTGCCATCAGTCCGCGCAGGCTTGAGCAGTACTTC.

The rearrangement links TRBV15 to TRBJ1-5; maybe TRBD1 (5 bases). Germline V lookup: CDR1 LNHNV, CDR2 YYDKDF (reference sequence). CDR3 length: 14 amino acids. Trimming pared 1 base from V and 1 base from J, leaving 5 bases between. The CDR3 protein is CATSRGDSNQPQHF. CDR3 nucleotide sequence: TGTGCCACCAGCAGAGGGGACAGCAATCAGCCCCAGCATTTT.

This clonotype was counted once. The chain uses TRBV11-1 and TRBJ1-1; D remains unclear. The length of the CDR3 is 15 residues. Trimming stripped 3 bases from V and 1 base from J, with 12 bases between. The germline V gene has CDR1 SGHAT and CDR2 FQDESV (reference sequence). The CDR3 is CASSFDAAGNTEAFF. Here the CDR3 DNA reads TGTGCCAGCAGCTTTGACGCGGCAGGGAACACTGAAGCTTTCTTT. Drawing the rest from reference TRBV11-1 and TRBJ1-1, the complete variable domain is EAEVAQSPRYKITEKSQAVAFWCDPISGHATLYWYRQILGQGPELLVQFQDESVVDDSQLPKDRFSAERLKGVDSTLKIQPAELGDSAMYLCASSFDAAGNTEAFFGQGTRLTVV.

Written as DNA, the CDR3 is TGCAGTGCTAGAAGGGGGACTAGCGGGAGGGCTTGGGGAGAGCAGTACTTC. Protein product: CSARRGTSGRAWGEQYF. V usage is TRBV20-1 and J usage is TRBJ2-4; the match to TRBD2 covers 16 bases. This CDR3 has 17 residues. V shed 2 bases, J shed 13 bases, and the junction held 14 bases outside the gene matches. Germline lookup yields CDR1 DFQATT and CDR2 SNEGSKA (reference sequence).

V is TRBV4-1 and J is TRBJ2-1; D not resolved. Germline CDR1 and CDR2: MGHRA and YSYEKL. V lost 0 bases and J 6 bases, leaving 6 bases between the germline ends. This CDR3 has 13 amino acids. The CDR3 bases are TGCGCCAGCAGCCAAGATGGTATCAATGAGCAGTTCTTC. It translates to CASSQDGINEQFF.